Following are 20 T cell receptor beta chains from one sample sequenced in a study of blood T cell repertoires in COVID-19. Sequencing was performed with immunoSEQ multiplex PCR; in TCRdb, only in-frame clones are kept and a portion is missing. The sample includes fewer than 500,000 clones, 87% of them seen just once. Sequencing was done on a sample of PBMCs or T cells enriched from blood (not recorded which). The receptors here all came from a woman aged 18-35 years who had recovered from COVID-19.

The chain employs TRBV7-2 and TRBJ2-1; 9 nucleotides agree with TRBD2. V lost 2 bases and J lost 4; bases outside the gene matches: 15. Germline V gene lookup returns CDR1 SGHTA and CDR2 FQGNSA. The CDR3 spans 19 residues. As DNA, the CDR3 is TGTGCCAGCAGCTTAATCGGCGGGGGGGCACTCTATATTTACAATGAGCAGTTCTTC. Translating it yields CASSLIGGGALYIYNEQFF. The full variable domain, its missing parts supplied by reference TRBV7-2 and TRBJ2-1, is GAGVSQSPSNKVTEKGKDVELRCDPISGHTALYWYRQSLGQGLEFLIYFQGNSAPDKSGLPSDRFSAERTGGSVSTLTIQRTQQEDSAVYLCASSLIGGGALYIYNEQFFGPGTRLTVL.

The chain carries TRBV2 and TRBJ2-3; 9 nucleotides line up with TRBD2. Germline trimming cut 7 bases from V and 1 base from J; bases unmatched to any gene: 6. The CDR3 loop spans 15 amino acids. Germline values: CDR1 SNHLY, CDR2 FYNNEI. CDR3 region: CASMGERGGTDTQYF. For the CDR3, the DNA is TGTGCCAGCATGGGGGAGCGGGGGGGCACAGATACGCAGTATTTT. Full variable domain (missing parts from reference TRBV2 and TRBJ2-3): EPEVTQTPSHQVTQMGQEVILRCVPISNHLYFYWYRQILGQKVEFLVSFYNNEISEKSEIFDDQFSVERPDGSNFTLKIRSTKLEDSAMYFCASMGERGGTDTQYFGPGTRLTVL.

The chain carries TRBV5-5 and TRBJ1-1, with D tentatively TRBD1 (6 bases). Trimming took 4 bases from V and 3 from J, leaving 10 bases between them. Germline V CDR1 and CDR2: SGHKS, YYEKEE (reference sequence). The CDR3 is 13 amino acids. For the CDR3, the DNA is TGTGCCAGCAGCCCAGCAGGGGACACTGAAGCTTTCTTT. Its protein product is CASSPAGDTEAFF.

The chain has TRBV30 and TRBJ1-1; tentative D call: TRBD1 (5 bases). With 3 bases removed from V and 6 bases from J, the gap between germline ends came to 17 bases. This CDR3 spans 14 amino acids. CDR1 GTSNPN and CDR2 SVGIG come from the germline V gene (reference sequence). The chain's CDR3 is CAWSPGTGDAEAFF. In DNA form, the CDR3 reads TGTGCCTGGAGCCCCGGGACGGGGGACGCTGAAGCTTTCTTT.

The chain couples TRBV30 to TRBJ1-2; 8 positions agree with TRBD1. The CDR3 runs 13 residues. CDR1 is GTSNPN and CDR2 is SVGIG in the germline V gene (reference sequence). J lost 9 bases, V lost 0 bases, and 6 bases had no gene match. CDR3 region: CAWSVVYRGSYTF. As DNA, the CDR3 is TGTGCCTGGAGTGTCGTATACAGGGGGAGCTACACCTTC.

The rearrangement links TRBV16 to TRBJ2-6; D perhaps matches TRBD2 (5 bases). The CDR3 has 16 amino acids. The germline CDR1 and CDR2 sequences are KGHSY and FQNENV. V was trimmed by 4 bases and J by 0 bases, leaving 10 bases between them. The CDR3 DNA follows: TGTGCCAGCAGCCTAAGCCGGGGCTCTGGGGCCAACGTCCTGACTTTC. Translating gives CASSLSRGSGANVLTF.

The chain couples TRBV7-9 to TRBJ1-5, with D hard to call. Germline values: CDR1 SEHNR, CDR2 FQNEAQ (reference sequence). V lost 4 bases to trimming and J lost 9 bases, with 10 bases between them. CDR3 length: 12 residues. The CDR3 spells CASSSSPGPQHF. The CDR3 DNA reads TGTGCCAGCAGCTCATCCCCGGGGCCCCAGCATTTT.

This sequence joins TRBV6-5 and TRBJ1-2; TRBD1 might be the D (6 bases). Per germline, CDR1 MNHEY and CDR2 SVGAGI. CDR3 size: 15 residues. The ends were cut back, 0 bases at V and 6 bases at J, with 14 bases in the middle. CDR3 amino acids: CASSYSLNRVNGYTF. The CDR3 nucleotides are TGTGCCAGCAGTTACTCGTTGAACAGGGTTAATGGCTACACCTTC.

This sequence joins TRBV7-3 and TRBJ1-1; D is uncertain. CDR1 SGHTA and CDR2 FQGTGA come from the germline V gene. This CDR3 comprises 13 residues. V lost 4 bases to trimming and J lost 6 bases, with 12 bases between them. CDR3 amino acids: CASSSYRSAEAFF. The CDR3 DNA follows: TGTGCCAGCAGCTCGTATAGGAGCGCTGAAGCTTTCTTT.

V and J are TRBV30 and TRBJ1-5; tentatively, D is TRBD1 (5 bases). Trimming cost V 6 bases and J 2 bases, with 17 bases left between them. This CDR3 is built from 15 residues. Germline CDR1 GTSNPN, CDR2 SVGIG (reference sequence). The CDR3, as DNA: TGTGCCTGTTTTCAGGGTCGGGTACGCAATCAGCCCCAGCATTTT. It encodes CACFQGRVRNQPQHF.

V usage is TRBV4-2 and J usage is TRBJ1-5; 11 nucleotides match TRBD1. The CDR3 covers 20 residues. Trimming cost V 0 bases and J 0 bases; bases outside gene matches: 10. Germline V CDR1 and CDR2: LGHNA, YNFKEQ. The CDR3 spells CASSQDRDRGSLYSNQPQHF. CDR3 sequence (DNA): TGTGCCAGCAGCCAAGATAGGGACAGGGGGTCTCTTTATAGCAATCAGCCCCAGCATTTT.

The chain has TRBV11-3 and TRBJ1-3; possible D gene TRBD1, 5 bases. This CDR3 has 14 residues. Germline assignment: CDR1 SGHNT and CDR2 YENEEA. The germline V and J ends were trimmed by 5 bases and 4 bases, with 12 bases remaining between them. The CDR3, as DNA: TGTGCCAGCAGCCCGGGGGACGAGGGAAACACCATATATTTT. Protein: CASSPGDEGNTIYF.

The genes are TRBV5-4 and TRBJ2-3; no reliable D call. The CDR3 has 12 amino acids. Germline V gene sequence: CDR1 SGHNT, CDR2 YYREEE (reference sequence). V lost 4 bases, J lost 1 base, and 4 bases lay in between. The CDR3 DNA reads as TGTGCCAGCAGCCCTCGCACAGATACGCAGTATTTT. This translates into CASSPRTDTQYF.

The V call is TRBV3-1 (or the pseudogene TRBV3-2), the J call TRBJ1-3, with a weak D call TRBD1 (6 bases). V lost 8 bases to trimming and J lost 3 bases, with 11 bases between them. The CDR3 is 13 residues long. Germline values: CDR1 LGHDT, CDR2 YNNKEL (reference sequence). CDR3 in DNA: TGTGCCAGCTCCCTAGGGGGTGGAAACACCATATATTTT. As protein: CASSLGGGNTIYF.

The chain couples TRBV12-3 or TRBV12-4 to TRBJ1-5; 8 nucleotides line up with TRBD1. The CDR3 sequence is 13 residues long. Trimming at V came to 5 bases and at J to 7 bases, leaving 4 bases not matched to a gene. The CDR3 sequence: CASSGQGEQPQHF. The CDR3 nucleotides are TGTGCCAGCAGTGGACAGGGCGAACAGCCCCAGCATTTT.

J is TRBJ2-5 and V is TRBV11-2, with D uncertain. The CDR3 runs to 11 residues. V was clipped by 5 bases and J by 6 bases, with 7 bases between them. Germline V gives CDR1 SGHAT, CDR2 FQNNGV. The CDR3 loop reads CASSDGQTQYF. In DNA form, the CDR3 reads TGTGCCAGCAGCGATGGGCAGACCCAGTACTTC.

The gene calls are TRBV5-6 and TRBJ2-2; D not certain. CDR3 length equals 13 residues. CDR1 and CDR2 from the germline V gene are SGHDT and YYEEEE. V lost 6 bases, J lost 5 bases, and 11 bases lay in between. CDR3 bases: TGTGCCAGCACGCACGGTTTGACCGGGGAGCTGTTTTTT. Translated: CASTHGLTGELFF. Together with reference TRBV5-6 and TRBJ2-2, the CDR3 gives the full variable domain: DAGVTQSPTHLIKTRGQQVTLRCSPKSGHDTVSWYQQALGQGPQFIFQYYEEEERQRGNFPDRFSGHQFPNYSSELNVNALLLGDSALYLCASTHGLTGELFFGEGSRLTVL.

The CDR3 DNA follows: TGTGCCAGCAGCTTAGCGTTGGCGGAGTATGGCTACACCTTC. Encoded protein: CASSLALAEYGYTF. The chain employs TRBV7-2 and TRBJ1-2; D not resolved. V was pared by 0 bases and J by 5 bases, with 10 bases between. CDR3 length equals 14 residues. In germline, CDR1 is SGHTA, CDR2 FQGNSA. The variable domain in full, completed from reference TRBV7-2 and TRBJ1-2, reads GAGVSQSPSNKVTEKGKDVELRCDPISGHTALYWYRQSLGQGLEFLIYFQGNSAPDKSGLPSDRFSAERTGGSVSTLTIQRTQQEDSAVYLCASSLALAEYGYTFGSGTRLTVV.

This clone showed up just once. The chain has TRBV4-1 and TRBJ2-5; D may be TRBD2 (6 bases). The germline CDR1 and CDR2 sequences are MGHRA and YSYEKL. The CDR3 is made up of 15 amino acids. Trimming took 1 base from V and 4 from J, leaving 13 bases between them. The CDR3 nucleotides read TGCGCCAGCAGCCAAGGGTACGGGGGATCAGAGACCCAGTACTTC. This translates into CASSQGYGGSETQYF.

This clone was seen a handful of times. J is TRBJ1-6 and V is TRBV12-3 or TRBV12-4; TRBD1 matches at 7 bases. This CDR3 is built from 13 residues. V trimming: 7 bases; J trimming: 6 bases; junction bases outside the gene matches: 3. CDR3 region: CASNRGGNSPLHF. DNA for the CDR3: TGTGCCAGCAACAGGGGCGGTAATTCACCCCTCCACTTT.